The rows below give T cell receptor beta chains drawn from one sample of a study of CD8+CD57+ T cells in acquired aplastic anemia. Each CDR3 protein is one row after TCRdb ran MiXCR on the reads. Altogether over 150,000 distinct CDR3 sequences are present, 50% to 65% being singletons, with the ten largest covering about 42%. The sequencing input was sorted CD4+, CD8+, or CD8+CD57+ T cells (not recorded which) from PBMCs. Receptors were obtained from a human donor with aplastic anemia. CDR3s include the opening cysteine and the closing phenylalanine or tryptophan.

J gene,V gene,CDR3 protein
TRBJ1-2,TRBV11-2,CAWGRETNYGYTF
TRBJ2-7,TRBV25-1,CASSFPGGRLDEQYF
TRBJ2-2,TRBV9,CASSIGWGQDTGELFF
TRBJ1-5,TRBV19,CASSIAGRGLKDQPQHF
TRBJ1-3,TRBV2,CASSQTLGNTIYF
TRBJ1-5,TRBV2,CASRYQGGQHF
TRBJ1-6,TRBV2,CASSEGTPNSPLHF
TRBJ1-1,TRBV4-2,CASSQGGLAFF
TRBJ2-7,TRBV12-3/TRBV12-4,CASRPTTGAFYEQYF
TRBJ2-7,TRBV10-3,CAILEDRAPYEQYF
TRBJ1-4,TRBV7-3,CASSQDGRGNEKLFF
TRBJ1-6,TRBV6-6,CASSHGGANSPLHF
TRBJ1-6,TRBV7-8,CASSLRLGSDSPLHF
TRBJ2-7,TRBV7-9,CASSQTQAPDADEQYF
TRBJ1-5,TRBV20-1,CSARALWGSNQPQHF
TRBJ2-7,TRBV12-5,CASKADRGSYEQYF
TRBJ1-2,TRBV7-8,CASSLRGAVRGYTF